This TCR beta chain was sequenced during a study of cytomegalovirus exposure and HLA in healthy donors. General observations from the study: A later analysis showed HLA-associated TCR beta chains outstripping equally common others in clonal expansion. A later analysis reportedly identified an Asian-associated ancestry cluster as carrying fewer N-insertions than the approximately 620-donor mean. In a later analysis, at a false discovery rate of 0.05, approximately 18,000 TCR beta sequences were associated with HLA alleles.

The PCR employed 60 Vbeta primers together with 13 Jbeta primers. Sequenced by immunoSEQ multiplex PCR; TCRdb stores in-frame clones only, minus some. Of about 180,000 clones in the sample, 80% were seen once. When sampled, the donors appeared nominally healthy, though they likely had unrecorded immune exposures. Of note for this clone: Its matching antigen is unknown.

The CDR3 totals 16 residues. The sequence was obtained from a girl aged 10 to 17 in good health and CMV-seropositive. Sequencing was performed on PBMCs. V usage is TRBV7-5 and J usage is TRBJ2-1; TRBD2, the D gene given by the table, was not confirmed from the DNA. TRBV7-5 is shown as a pseudogene. The CDR3 DNA sequence: TGTGTCAGAAGCTTAGGGCCTAGCGGGACATACAATGAGCAGTTCTTC. Protein sequence: CVRSLGPSGTYNEQFF.